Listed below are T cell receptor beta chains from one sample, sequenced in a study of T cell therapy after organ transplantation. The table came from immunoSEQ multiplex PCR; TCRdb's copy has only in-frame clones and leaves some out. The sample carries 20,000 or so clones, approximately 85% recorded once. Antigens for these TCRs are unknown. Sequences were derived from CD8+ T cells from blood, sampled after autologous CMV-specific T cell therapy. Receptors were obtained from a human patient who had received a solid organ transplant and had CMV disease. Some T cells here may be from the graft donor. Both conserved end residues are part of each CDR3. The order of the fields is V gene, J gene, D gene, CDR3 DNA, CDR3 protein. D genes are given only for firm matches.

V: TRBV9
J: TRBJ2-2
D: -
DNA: TGTGCCAGCAGCGTAGCGGGGGTGAGGACCGGGGAGCTGTTTTTT
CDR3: CASSVAGVRTGELFF

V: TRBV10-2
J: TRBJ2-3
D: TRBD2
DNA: TGCGCCAGCAGGGGACTAGCGGCCGAGCCAGATACGCAGTATTTT
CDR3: CASRGLAAEPDTQYF

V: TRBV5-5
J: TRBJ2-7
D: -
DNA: TGTGCCAGCAGCCCGGGCGCTACCGAGCAGTACTTC
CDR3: CASSPGATEQYF

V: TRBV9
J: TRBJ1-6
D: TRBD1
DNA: TGTGCCAGCAGCGCAGGGGGCTCCTATAATTCACCCCTCCACTTT
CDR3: CASSAGGSYNSPLHF

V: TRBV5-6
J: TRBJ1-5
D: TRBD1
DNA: TGTGCCAGCAGCTTGGAACACAGGGGTAGCAATCAGCCCCAGCATTTT
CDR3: CASSLEHRGSNQPQHF

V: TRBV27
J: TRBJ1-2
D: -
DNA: TGTGCCAGCAGTCCCCGGTTTGACTATGGCTACACCTTC
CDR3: CASSPRFDYGYTF

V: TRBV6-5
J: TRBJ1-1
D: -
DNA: TGTGCCAGCAGCATAGGGGCGATCACTGAAGCTTTCTTT
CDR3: CASSIGAITEAFF

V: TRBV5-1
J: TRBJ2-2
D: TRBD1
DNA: TGCGCCAGCAGCTTGCCGAAGAGGACAGGGAGGAACACCGGGGAGCTGTTTTTT
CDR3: CASSLPKRTGRNTGELFF

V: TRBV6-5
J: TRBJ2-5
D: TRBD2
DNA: TGTGCCAGCAGTTACCCAACGACTAGCGTGCAAGAGACCCAGTACTTC
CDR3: CASSYPTTSVQETQYF

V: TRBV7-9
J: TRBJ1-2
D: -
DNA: TGTGCCAGCAGCTTAGGTCCCTTGGGACACTTCGACTATGGCTACACCTTC
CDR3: CASSLGPLGHFDYGYTF

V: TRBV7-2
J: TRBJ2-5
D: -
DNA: TGTGCCAGCAGCTTAGTTGACAGCCAAGAGACCCAGTACTTC
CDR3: CASSLVDSQETQYF

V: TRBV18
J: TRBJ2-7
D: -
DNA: TGTGCCAGCTCCACCGATCCCTACGAGCAGTACTTC
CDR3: CASSTDPYEQYF

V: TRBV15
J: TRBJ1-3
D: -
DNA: TGTGCCACCAGCCCCTTGGGAGAAGGAAACACCATATATTTT
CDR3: CATSPLGEGNTIYF

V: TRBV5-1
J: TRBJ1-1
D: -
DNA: TGCGCCAGCGGGGCCACGAACACTGAAGCTTTCTTT
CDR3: CASGATNTEAFF

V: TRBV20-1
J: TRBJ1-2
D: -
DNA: TGCAGTGCAGGGGCAACAGGGTTCTACACCTTC
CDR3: CSAGATGFYTF

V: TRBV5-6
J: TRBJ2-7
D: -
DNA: TGTGCCAGCAGCTCGACGGCGGAAATCTACGAGCAGTACTTC
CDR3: CASSSTAEIYEQYF